The clone carrying this TCR beta chain was counted ten times or more. The data stem from a study of regulatory T cells in long-lasting Graves disease. Building of the TCR beta libraries involved iRepertoire HTBI primers and Arm-PCR of CDR3 regions. One entry per CDR3 protein, called by TCRdb with MiXCR from the multiplex PCR reads. Of about 330,000 distinct CDR3 sequences listed, 15% to 20% were seen once; the top ten hold roughly a fifth. Described time point: newly diagnosed GD, antithyroid drugs for less than 3 months. PBMCs were the source of the RNA used for TCR sequencing. It was by American Thyroid Association guidelines that Graves' disease was diagnosed. V was pared by 7 bases and J by 5 bases, with 17 bases between. The V gene's germline CDR1 is MDHEN and CDR2 SYDVKM. This CDR3 contains 14 residues. These data were also filed under a second study, of T cells in Graves' hyperthyroidism and ophthalmopathy. That work adds: In the first-round RT-PCR of the TCR CDR3, the HTBI primer set was used.

The source is a woman younger than 35 with Graves disease. Source: peripheral blood mononuclear cells (PBMCs), taken at new diagnosis, from a patient treated with antithyroid drugs. The chain has TRBV28 and TRBJ1-1, with TRBD1 as a possible D gene (6 bases). CDR3 DNA: TGTGCCAGCACTTCGGGGGCATTGGGGACTGAAGCTTTCTTT. Its translation is CASTSGALGTEAFF.